What follows are 17 T cell receptor beta chains derived from one specimen sequenced in a study of blood T cell repertoires in COVID-19. Some clones are missing from TCRdb's copy, which holds only in-frame ones; the method was immunoSEQ multiplex PCR. The data hold about 83,000 clones, with 85% to 90% observed a single time. Sequencing was carried out using peripheral blood. The receptors originated from a woman aged 80 or older in a cohort sampled during active or convalescent COVID-19.

This clone was counted between two and nine times. The V and J genes are TRBV19 and TRBJ1-1, with 8 positions matching TRBD1. The V gene's germline CDR1 is LNHDA and CDR2 SQIVND (reference sequence). The CDR3 covers 20 residues. V lost 1 base to trimming and J lost 3 bases; unmatched junction nucleotides: 19. The CDR3 loop is CASSIGPLRGPRAVYTEAFF. The CDR3 nucleotides read TGTGCCAGTAGTATAGGGCCCCTCAGGGGGCCTAGAGCGGTGTACACTGAAGCTTTCTTT.

The V call is TRBV6-5, the J call TRBJ1-1; no reliable D call. The CDR3 totals 13 residues. The germline V gene encodes CDR1 MNHEY and CDR2 SVGAGI. V lost 6 bases to trimming and J lost 1 base, with 9 bases between them. CDR3 region: CASSLKQNTEAFF. The CDR3 region has the DNA TGTGCCAGCAGCCTCAAGCAGAACACTGAAGCTTTCTTT.

CDR3 region: CAIRRLAETDTQYF. The CDR3 DNA reads TGTGCCATCAGACGGCTAGCGGAAACAGATACGCAGTATTTT. The chain combines TRBV10-3 with TRBJ2-3; 7 positions agree with TRBD2. In germline, CDR1 is ENHRY, CDR2 SYGVKD. The CDR3 has 14 residues. V lost 6 bases and J lost 3; bases outside the gene matches: 6.

This clone was detected only once. V and J are TRBV6-5 and TRBJ1-3; 7 bases line up with TRBD1. There are 15 residues in the CDR3. The V gene end was trimmed by 6 bases and the J gene end by 2 bases; junction bases not matched to a gene: 7. In germline, CDR1 is MNHEY, CDR2 SVGAGI. The DNA for the CDR3 is TGTGCCAGCAGCCGGACAGGAGGCCCTGGAAACACCATATATTTT. It translates to CASSRTGGPGNTIYF.

The J gene is TRBJ1-2, the V gene TRBV18; D might be TRBD1 (6 bases). Germline CDR1 KGHSH, CDR2 LQKENI. This CDR3 region has 14 residues. V gave up 5 bases and J gave up 0 bases, with 10 bases separating them. CDR3 sequence: CASSRQAANYGYTF. The CDR3 coding sequence is TGTGCCAGCTCAAGACAGGCAGCTAACTATGGCTACACCTTC.

The chain combines TRBV18 with TRBJ2-1, with 8 bases aligning to TRBD1. This CDR3 is 14 amino acids long. V lost 2 bases and J lost 7; bases outside the gene matches: 4. Germline V lookup: CDR1 KGHSH, CDR2 LQKENI. The CDR3 is CASSPTQGANEQFF. The CDR3 DNA reads as TGTGCCAGCTCACCAACTCAGGGGGCTAATGAGCAGTTCTTC.

The CDR3: CSVEEYAISKQFF. The DNA of the CDR3 is TGCAGCGTTGAAGAGTACGCTATCTCAAAGCAGTTCTTC. The gene calls are TRBV29-1 and TRBJ2-1; D ambiguous. Trimming pared 0 bases from V and 11 bases from J, leaving 14 bases between. The CDR3 extends over 13 amino acids. From germline, CDR1 is SQVTM and CDR2 ANQGSEA.

This chain uses TRBV10-2 with TRBJ1-3; D is unresolved. This CDR3 region has 15 residues. With 4 bases removed from V and 0 bases from J, the gap between germline ends came to 10 bases. The V gene's germline CDR1 is WSHSY and CDR2 SAAADI. The CDR3, as DNA: TGCGCCAGCAGTGCTGCACAGTACTCTGGAAACACCATATATTTT. This sequence encodes CASSAAQYSGNTIYF.

The chain combines TRBV28 with TRBJ1-4; 7 bases fit TRBD1. The germline V gene encodes CDR1 MDHEN and CDR2 SYDVKM. The CDR3 consists of 14 residues. J lost 4 bases, V lost 8 bases, and 7 bases had no gene match. Here the CDR3 DNA reads TGTGCCAGCTCTACCGGGACAGTTAATGAAAAACTGTTTTTT. The encoded protein is CASSTGTVNEKLFF.

The chain joins TRBV5-1 to TRBJ2-5, with TRBD2 matching over 12 bases. V dropped 4 bases and J dropped 1; count of bases not matched to a gene: 2. Germline V CDR1 and CDR2: SGHRS, YFSETQ. The CDR3 sequence is 15 residues long. The CDR3 sequence is CASSLGLAGQETQYF. CDR3 DNA sequence: TGCGCCAGCAGCCTGGGACTAGCGGGCCAAGAGACCCAGTACTTC.

The chain recombines TRBV3-1 (or the pseudogene TRBV3-2) with TRBJ2-3; weak D call: TRBD2 (5 bases). Trimming shortened V by 6 bases and J by 2 bases, and 9 bases separated the two germline ends. Germline-derived CDR1 and CDR2 are LGHDT and YNNKEL (reference sequence). This CDR3 region has 13 residues. Here the CDR3 DNA reads TGTGCCAGCAGTACACTAGACACAGATACGCAGTATTTT. As protein: CASSTLDTDTQYF.

The V and J genes are TRBV6-4 and TRBJ2-5; 8 bases line up with TRBD1. Germline V lookup: CDR1 MRHNA, CDR2 SNTAGT. Germline trimming cut 1 base from V and 5 bases from J; bases unmatched to any gene: 6. The CDR3 contains 15 residues. CDR3 sequence reads: CASSDWTGNGETQYF. CDR3 bases: TGTGCCAGCAGTGACTGGACAGGGAACGGGGAGACCCAGTACTTC.

The chain employs TRBV2 and TRBJ2-3, with 9 bases fitting TRBD2. The germline V gene has CDR1 SNHLY and CDR2 FYNNEI. There are 18 residues in the CDR3. V shed 0 bases, J shed 2 bases, and the junction held 9 bases outside the gene matches. The CDR3 DNA follows: TGTGCCAGCAGTGAAGCCCGACTAGCGGCCGCCTTCACAGATACGCAGTATTTT. Translating it yields CASSEARLAAAFTDTQYF. Based on the CDR3 plus reference TRBV2 and TRBJ2-3, the full variable domain is EPEVTQTPSHQVTQMGQEVILRCVPISNHLYFYWYRQILGQKVEFLVSFYNNEISEKSEIFDDQFSVERPDGSNFTLKIRSTKLEDSAMYFCASSEARLAAAFTDTQYFGPGTRLTVL.

The chain uses TRBV2 and TRBJ1-1; 7 bases align to TRBD1. Germline V gene lookup returns CDR1 SNHLY and CDR2 FYNNEI. Losses at the gene ends were 6 bases for V and 1 base for J; bases not matched to a gene: 8. The CDR3 sequence is 15 residues long. The CDR3 bases are TGTGCCAGCAGGGATCGGACAGGTGGGAACACTGAAGCTTTCTTT. This codes for CASRDRTGGNTEAFF.

This clone was observed once. The chain carries TRBV18 and TRBJ2-3, with TRBD2 matching 8 bases. The J segment lost 4 bases and the V segment lost 1 base, leaving 4 bases of the junction unmatched. This CDR3 contains 15 residues. Germline CDR1 and CDR2: KGHSH and LQKENI. CDR3 DNA: TGTGCCAGCTCACCACGGACTAGCTTGGCAGATACGCAGTATTTT. It yields the protein CASSPRTSLADTQYF. Full variable domain (missing parts from reference TRBV18 and TRBJ2-3): NAGVMQNPRHLVRRRGQEARLRCSPMKGHSHVYWYRQLPEEGLKFMVYLQKENIIDESGMPKERFSAEFPKEGPSILRIQQVVRGDSAAYFCASSPRTSLADTQYFGPGTRLTVL.

The V gene is TRBV6-6, the J gene TRBJ2-3, with 10 bases aligning to TRBD1. The CDR3 extends over 16 amino acids. V shed 7 bases, J shed 8 bases, and the junction held 15 bases outside the gene matches. Germline V CDR1 and CDR2: MNHNY, SVGAGI (reference sequence). In nucleotides, the CDR3 is TGTGCCAGCACACAAACGACAGGGGGCGTTTACGGTACGCAGTATTTT. It is translated as CASTQTTGGVYGTQYF.

The chain combines TRBV6-2 or TRBV6-3 with TRBJ2-1, with 8 bases identical to TRBD2. The CDR3 spans 16 residues. The V and J ends lost 3 bases and 3 bases, in that order; junction bases with no gene match: 7. CDR1 MNHEY and CDR2 SVGEGT come from the germline V gene. The CDR3 DNA reads as TGTGCCAGCAGTTATGGCCGAGCGGGAGTCTACAATGAGCAGTTCTTC. It translates to CASSYGRAGVYNEQFF.